One sample yielded the 12 T cell receptor beta chains listed below, sequenced in a study of brain metastases from non-small cell lung cancer. The assay was immunoSEQ multiplex PCR, and TCRdb's table has in-frame clones only and misses some. The sample has around 530 clones; 85% to 90% are singletons. Input material: tumor-adjacent normal tissue. All receptors come from a donor aged 40 or older with non-small cell lung cancer.

The rearrangement joins TRBV7-2 to TRBJ2-4; 7 bases line up with TRBD2. The CDR3 runs 16 residues. The germline V gene has CDR1 SGHTA and CDR2 FQGNSA. After removal of 2 bases from V and 9 bases from J, the junction contained 13 bases not matched to a gene. The chain's CDR3 is CASSLQSGTLGGIQYF. CDR3 bases: TGTGCCAGCAGCTTACAAAGCGGGACTCTTGGGGGCATTCAGTACTTC.

In its sample, this clone was seen a few times. V gene TRBV5-1 combines with J gene TRBJ2-2, with 9 positions matching TRBD2. CDR1 and CDR2 (germline): SGHRS, YFSETQ. Unmatched junction bases numbered 7, after V lost 3 bases and J lost 4 bases. CDR3 size: 16 residues. The CDR3 region has the DNA TGCGCCAGCAGCTCTGTAGCGGGAGACCCCACCGGGGAGCTGTTTTTT. Translation: CASSSVAGDPTGELFF.

The chain combines TRBV12-3 or TRBV12-4 with TRBJ1-3; D uncertain. V was cut by 7 bases and J by 1 base, with 8 bases left in between. This CDR3 has 13 residues. The CDR3 nucleotides read TGTGCCAGCAAACTGGGATCTGGAAACACCATATATTTT. Its translation is CASKLGSGNTIYF.

This clone has only a few counts. Other nucleotide sequences from this sample produce the same CDR3. The chain is built from TRBV14 and TRBJ2-5, with 8 bases identical to TRBD2. This CDR3 is 18 amino acids long. V was pared by 0 bases and J by 2 bases, with 11 bases of the junction left unmatched. Per germline, CDR1 SGHDN and CDR2 FVKESK. The CDR3 sequence is CASSQDSSLAGHQETQYF. The CDR3 bases are TGTGCCAGCAGCCAAGATTCGTCCCTAGCGGGTCATCAAGAGACCCAGTACTTC.

Written as DNA, the CDR3 is TGTGCCAGCAGCCAAGTCGGGGACCGTGAAGCTTTCTTT. Translating gives CASSQVGDREAFF. V is TRBV4-2 and J is TRBJ1-1; perhaps TRBD1 as D (5 bases). Trimming pared 1 base from V and 7 bases from J, leaving 10 bases between. Germline V gene sequence: CDR1 LGHNA, CDR2 YNFKEQ. The CDR3 sequence is 13 residues long.

The chain links TRBV5-5 to TRBJ1-2; TRBD1 might be the D (5 bases). Germline V gene sequence: CDR1 SGHKS, CDR2 YYEKEE (reference sequence). V was shortened by 2 bases and J by 7 bases, with 18 bases between the two germline ends. The CDR3 is made up of 15 amino acids. This CDR3 is CASSLGDPGVGGYTF. CDR3 coding DNA: TGTGCCAGCAGCTTAGGGGATCCCGGCGTGGGTGGCTACACCTTC.

V gene TRBV18 combines with J gene TRBJ2-3, with D unresolved. CDR3 length equals 15 residues. Looked up from germline, CDR1 is KGHSH and CDR2 is LQKENI. V shed 5 bases and J shed 0 bases, with 12 bases lying between them. In DNA form, the CDR3 reads TGTGCCAGCTCATCGGGCGCAGCGAGCACAGATACGCAGTATTTT. Its translation is CASSSGAASTDTQYF. The variable domain in full, completed from reference TRBV18 and TRBJ2-3, reads NAGVMQNPRHLVRRRGQEARLRCSPMKGHSHVYWYRQLPEEGLKFMVYLQKENIIDESGMPKERFSAEFPKEGPSILRIQQVVRGDSAAYFCASSSGAASTDTQYFGPGTRLTVL.

The rearrangement joins TRBV27 to TRBJ2-5, with D hard to call. The V and J ends lost 2 bases and 4 bases respectively, with 8 bases between them. Germline CDR1 and CDR2: MNHEY and SMNVEV (reference sequence). The CDR3 is 13 amino acids. CDR3 loop: CASSLNQRETQYF. CDR3 DNA: TGTGCCAGCAGTTTAAACCAACGAGAGACCCAGTACTTC.

The chain carries TRBV28 and TRBJ2-7, with 9 nucleotides matching TRBD1. The J segment lost 3 bases and the V segment lost 6 bases, leaving 6 bases of the junction unmatched. This CDR3 has 14 residues. Germline V gene lookup returns CDR1 MDHEN and CDR2 SYDVKM. Written as DNA, the CDR3 is TGTGCCAGCAGCAGACAGGGGGGAGGCTACGAGCAGTACTTC. Translating it yields CASSRQGGGYEQYF. The full variable domain, completed using reference TRBV28 and TRBJ2-7, is DVKVTQSSRYLVKRTGEKVFLECVQDMDHENMFWYRQDPGLGLRLIYFSYDVKMKEKGDIPEGYSVSREKKERFSLILESASTNQTSMYLCASSRQGGGYEQYFGPGTRLTVT.

The chain carries TRBV4-1 and TRBJ2-5; tentatively, D is TRBD2 (5 bases). CDR1 is MGHRA and CDR2 is YSYEKL in the germline V gene. V was clipped by 1 base and J by 4 bases, with 19 bases between them. The CDR3 has 17 residues. The CDR3 loop is CASSQVRAGADRETQYF. CDR3 DNA sequence: TGCGCCAGCAGCCAAGTGAGGGCCGGAGCAGATAGAGAGACCCAGTACTTC.

The table lists this clone with a count of one. The genes are TRBV14 and TRBJ1-6; maybe TRBD1 (6 bases). Trimming removed 3 bases at V and 14 bases at J, with 20 bases between. Germline CDR1 is SGHDN and CDR2 is FVKESK. This CDR3 is built from 15 residues. CDR3 protein: CASSHFLRGPGTLHF. Here the CDR3 DNA reads TGTGCCAGCAGCCATTTCCTCAGGGGCCCTGGTACCCTCCACTTT.

The chain couples TRBV20-1 to TRBJ2-7, with D possibly matching TRBD1 (5 bases). The V gene lost 3 bases and the J gene lost 2 bases, with 8 bases spanning the gap. The CDR3 runs to 12 residues. Germline-derived CDR1 and CDR2 are DFQATT and SNEGSKA (reference sequence). CDR3 residues: CSASQGAYEQYF. The CDR3 DNA reads TGCAGTGCTAGTCAGGGCGCCTACGAGCAGTACTTC.